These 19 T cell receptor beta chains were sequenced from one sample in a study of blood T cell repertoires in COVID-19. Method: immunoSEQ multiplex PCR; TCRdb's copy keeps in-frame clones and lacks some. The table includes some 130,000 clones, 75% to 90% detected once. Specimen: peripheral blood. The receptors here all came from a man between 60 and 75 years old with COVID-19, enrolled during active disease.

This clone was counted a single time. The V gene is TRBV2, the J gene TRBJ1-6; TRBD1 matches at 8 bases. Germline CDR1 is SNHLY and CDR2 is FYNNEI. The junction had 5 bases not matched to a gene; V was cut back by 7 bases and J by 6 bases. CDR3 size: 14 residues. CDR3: CASIRTGRNSPLHF. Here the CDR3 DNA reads TGTGCCAGCATTAGGACAGGGCGTAATTCACCCCTCCACTTT.

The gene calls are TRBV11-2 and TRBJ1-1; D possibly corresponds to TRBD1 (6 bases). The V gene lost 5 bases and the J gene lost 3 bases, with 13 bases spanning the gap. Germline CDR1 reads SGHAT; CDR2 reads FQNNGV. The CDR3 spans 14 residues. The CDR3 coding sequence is TGTGCCAGCAGCCTCTTAGCAGGGGACACTGAAGCTTTCTTT. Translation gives CASSLLAGDTEAFF.

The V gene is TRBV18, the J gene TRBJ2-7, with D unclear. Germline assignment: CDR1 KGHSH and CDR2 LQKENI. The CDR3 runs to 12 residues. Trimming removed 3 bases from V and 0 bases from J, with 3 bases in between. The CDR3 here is CASSPSSYEQYF. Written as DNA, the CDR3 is TGTGCCAGCTCACCCAGCTCCTACGAGCAGTACTTC.

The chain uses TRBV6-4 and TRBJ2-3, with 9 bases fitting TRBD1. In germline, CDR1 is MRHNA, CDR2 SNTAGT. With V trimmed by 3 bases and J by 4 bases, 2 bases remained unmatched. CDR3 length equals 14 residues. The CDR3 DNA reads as TGTGCCAGCAGTGAACAGGGGGCCTCAGATACGCAGTATTTT. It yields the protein CASSEQGASDTQYF.

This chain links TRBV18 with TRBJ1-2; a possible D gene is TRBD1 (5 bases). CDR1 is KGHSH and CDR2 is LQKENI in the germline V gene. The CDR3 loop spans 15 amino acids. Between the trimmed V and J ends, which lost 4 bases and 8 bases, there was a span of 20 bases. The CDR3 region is CASSRGSGLRQGYTF. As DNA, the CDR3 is TGTGCCAGCTCACGGGGTTCAGGGCTTCGGCAAGGCTACACCTTC.

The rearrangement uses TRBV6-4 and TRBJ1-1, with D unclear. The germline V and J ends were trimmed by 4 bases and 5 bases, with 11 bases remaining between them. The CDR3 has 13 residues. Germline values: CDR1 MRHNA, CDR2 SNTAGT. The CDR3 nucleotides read TGTGCCAGCAGTGTCCGGTCCTGGACTGAAGCTTTCTTT. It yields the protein CASSVRSWTEAFF.

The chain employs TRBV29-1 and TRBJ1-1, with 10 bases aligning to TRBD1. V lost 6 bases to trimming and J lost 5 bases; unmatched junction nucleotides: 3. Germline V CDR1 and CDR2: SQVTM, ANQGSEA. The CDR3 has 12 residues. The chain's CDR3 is CSVPGQGTEAFF. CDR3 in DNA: TGCAGCGTACCGGGACAGGGGACTGAAGCTTTCTTT. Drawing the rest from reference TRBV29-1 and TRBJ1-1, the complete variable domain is SAVISQKPSRDICQRGTSLTIQCQVDSQVTMMFWYRQQPGQSLTLIATANQGSEATYESGFVIDKFPISRPNLTFSTLTVSNMSPEDSSIYLCSVPGQGTEAFFGQGTRLTVV.

CDR3 loop: CASSLGAAGGEDYGYTF. As DNA, the CDR3 is TGTGCCAGCAGCTTGGGAGCCGCAGGGGGCGAGGACTATGGCTACACCTTC. The rearrangement links TRBV5-5 to TRBJ1-2, with 8 bases identical to TRBD1. Germline CDR1 and CDR2: SGHKS and YYEKEE (reference sequence). Losses at the gene ends were 0 bases for V and 3 bases for J; bases not matched to a gene: 10. The CDR3 is 17 residues long.

The CDR3 reads CASSYGRLSGANVLTF. The CDR3 DNA reads as TGTGCCAGCAGTTATGGCAGACTCTCTGGGGCCAACGTCCTGACTTTC. V and J are TRBV6-2 or TRBV6-3 and TRBJ2-6; D is unresolved. With 3 bases removed from V and 0 bases from J, the gap between germline ends came to 9 bases. In germline, CDR1 is MNHEY, CDR2 SVGEGT. CDR3 length: 16 residues.

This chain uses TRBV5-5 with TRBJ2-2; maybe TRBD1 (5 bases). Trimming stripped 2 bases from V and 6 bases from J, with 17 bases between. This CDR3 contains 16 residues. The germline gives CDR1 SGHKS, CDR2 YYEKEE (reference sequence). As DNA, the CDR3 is TGTGCCAGCAGCTTAGGGGCTCGTTTTATCGCCGGGGAGCTGTTTTTT. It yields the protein CASSLGARFIAGELFF.

CDR3: CASSPELGVQAFF. The DNA of the CDR3 is TGTGCCAGCTCACCAGAGTTAGGGGTCCAAGCTTTCTTT. The chain combines TRBV18 with TRBJ1-1; possibly TRBD1 for D (5 bases). CDR1 and CDR2 (germline): KGHSH, LQKENI. The CDR3 is made up of 13 amino acids. The V and J ends lost 2 bases and 9 bases respectively, with 13 bases between them. The full variable domain, in which reference TRBV18 and TRBJ1-1 provide the parts outside the CDR3, is NAGVMQNPRHLVRRRGQEARLRCSPMKGHSHVYWYRQLPEEGLKFMVYLQKENIIDESGMPKERFSAEFPKEGPSILRIQQVVRGDSAAYFCASSPELGVQAFFGQGTRLTVV.

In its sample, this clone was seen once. DNA for the CDR3: TGTGCCAGCAGCCCAGGACAGGGTGGCTTCTCTGGAAACACCATATATTTT. As protein: CASSPGQGGFSGNTIYF. The genes are TRBV9 and TRBJ1-3; 8 nucleotides match TRBD1. In germline, CDR1 is SGDLS, CDR2 YYNGEE. CDR3 length: 17 residues. The V segment lost 4 bases and the J segment 0 bases; nucleotides outside the gene matches: 9.

Here the CDR3 reads CSVEVPSRGNTIYF. As DNA, the CDR3 is TGCAGCGTTGAGGTCCCCAGTCGAGGAAACACCATATATTTT. The rearrangement uses TRBV29-1 and TRBJ1-3; the D is unclear. Trimming left V 3 bases short and J 4 bases short, with 13 bases between. Germline V lookup: CDR1 SQVTM, CDR2 ANQGSEA. This CDR3 is built from 14 residues.

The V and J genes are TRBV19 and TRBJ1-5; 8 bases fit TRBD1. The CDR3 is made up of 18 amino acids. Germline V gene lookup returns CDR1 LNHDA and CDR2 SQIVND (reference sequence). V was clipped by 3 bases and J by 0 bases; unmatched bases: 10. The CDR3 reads CASSMGRGRTDSNQPQHF. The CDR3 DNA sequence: TGTGCCAGTAGTATGGGCAGGGGGCGAACCGATAGCAATCAGCCCCAGCATTTT.

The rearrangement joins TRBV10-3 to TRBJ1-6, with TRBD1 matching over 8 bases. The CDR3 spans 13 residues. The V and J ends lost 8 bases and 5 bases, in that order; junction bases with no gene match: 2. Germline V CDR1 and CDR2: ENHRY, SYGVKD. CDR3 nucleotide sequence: TGTGCCATCTCAGGGGGCGATAATTCACCCCTCCACTTT. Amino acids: CAISGGDNSPLHF.

This CDR3 is CSVPRQGIAEAFF. The CDR3 DNA follows: TGCAGCGTTCCCCGACAGGGTATCGCTGAAGCTTTCTTT. This sequence joins TRBV29-1 and TRBJ1-1; 7 nucleotides align to TRBD1. CDR3 size: 13 residues. J was trimmed by 6 bases and V by 5 bases; bases with no gene match: 9. Looked up from germline, CDR1 is SQVTM and CDR2 is ANQGSEA.

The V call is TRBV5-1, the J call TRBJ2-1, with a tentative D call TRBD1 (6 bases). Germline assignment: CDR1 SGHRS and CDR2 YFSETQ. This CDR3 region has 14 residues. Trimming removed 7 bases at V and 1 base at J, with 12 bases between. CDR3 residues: CASYTGSSYNEQFF. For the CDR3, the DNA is TGCGCCAGCTATACAGGGAGTTCCTACAATGAGCAGTTCTTC.

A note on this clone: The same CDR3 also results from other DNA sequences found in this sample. The CDR3 region has the DNA TGTGCCAGCAGTTACTCCCGGGGGGAAAAACTGTTTTTT. Translated, it gives CASSYSRGEKLFF. The chain combines TRBV6-5 with TRBJ1-4; perhaps TRBD1 as D (5 bases). V lost 0 bases and J lost 8, with 7 bases in between. The CDR3 runs 13 residues. Germline CDR1 is MNHEY and CDR2 is SVGAGI.

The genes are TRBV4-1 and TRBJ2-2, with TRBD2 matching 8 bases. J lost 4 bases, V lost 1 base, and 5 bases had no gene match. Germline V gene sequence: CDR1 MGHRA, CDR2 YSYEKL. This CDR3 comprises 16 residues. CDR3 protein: CASSQGGLVSTGELFF. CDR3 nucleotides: TGCGCCAGCAGCCAAGGGGGACTAGTGAGCACCGGGGAGCTGTTTTTT.